This T cell receptor beta chain was sequenced for a study of blood T cell repertoires in COVID-19. Study summary: The study drew acute and convalescent COVID-19 samples from the United States, Italy and Spain. T cells, B-cell-depleted T cells, or PBMCs provided the cDNA or gDNA that served as material.

Per the original methods: Amplification of reference gene primers provided the estimated nucleated cell counts. Sequencing used immunoSEQ multiplex PCR; TCRdb keeps in-frame clones, though not all of them. D and trimming were read from the DNA, whereas the V and J calls and clone size are those reported in that table. The sample holds about 140,000 clones, roughly 86% seen once. With 4 bases clipped from V and 2 bases from J, the junction kept 2 bases outside the gene matches. This CDR3 spans 14 amino acids. Germline loops: CDR1 GTSNPN, CDR2 SVGIG (reference sequence). The source material was peripheral blood. The receptor comes from a man aged 65-85 years with acute or convalescent COVID-19. The chain couples TRBV30 to TRBJ2-5; TRBD2 matches at 12 bases. The CDR3 region has the DNA TGTGCCTGGACTAGCGGGAGGGGACAAGAGACCCAGTACTTC. Its translation is CAWTSGRGQETQYF.